One sample yielded the 6 T cell receptor beta chains listed below, sequenced in a study of blood T cell repertoires in COVID-19. This table comes from immunoSEQ multiplex PCR, and its TCRdb copy is limited to in-frame clones, with some not included. The data show some 450,000 clones, with about 91% seen just once and roughly an eighth held by the top ten. The material sequenced was peripheral blood. These receptors originate from a woman between 45 and 60 years old with COVID-19, enrolled during active disease.

J is TRBJ2-3 and V is TRBV20-1; unclear D gene. CDR3 size: 11 residues. The V end was cut by 6 bases, the J end by 6 bases, with 10 bases between. Germline lookup yields CDR1 DFQATT and CDR2 SNEGSKA (reference sequence). The DNA of the CDR3 is TGCAGTGCCACGGTCGCGGATACGCAGTATTTT. Translation: CSATVADTQYF.

This chain connects TRBV5-3 to TRBJ1-4; 7 bases are a match to TRBD1. TRBV5-3 is treated as an ORF (open reading frame) with a function not yet certain. After removal of 5 bases from V and 4 bases from J, the junction contained 14 bases not matched to a gene. The CDR3 covers 17 residues. For the CDR3, the DNA is TGTGCCAGAAGTCCCGACAGGGTCCTTTCGAATAATGAAAAACTGTTTTTT. It codes for CARSPDRVLSNNEKLFF.

This chain joins TRBV18 and TRBJ2-3, with D unclear. CDR1 and CDR2 (germline): KGHSH, LQKENI. This CDR3 region has 16 residues. Trimming pared 0 bases from V and 0 bases from J, leaving 10 bases between. The CDR3 sequence is CASSPPGGSSTDTQYF. DNA of the CDR3: TGTGCCAGCTCACCACCTGGCGGATCTAGCACAGATACGCAGTATTTT.

This clone occurred once. J is TRBJ2-5 and V is TRBV10-3; 7 nucleotides line up with TRBD1. The CDR3 contains 15 residues. Germline V gives CDR1 ENHRY, CDR2 SYGVKD. The V and J ends lost 2 bases and 5 bases, in that order; junction bases with no gene match: 8. The CDR3 DNA follows: TGTGCCATCAGTGAGAACAGGGGCTTGGAGGAGACCCAGTACTTC. Encoded protein: CAISENRGLEETQYF.

A single count supports this clone. The chain is built from TRBV7-9 and TRBJ1-1; TRBD1 matches at 7 bases. The V gene end was trimmed by 4 bases and the J gene end by 6 bases; junction bases not matched to a gene: 2. Germline V gene lookup returns CDR1 SEHNR and CDR2 FQNEAQ (reference sequence). This CDR3 comprises 12 residues. The CDR3 sequence: CASSSTGPEAFF. CDR3 coding DNA: TGTGCCAGCAGCTCGACAGGGCCTGAAGCTTTCTTT. Combining the CDR3 with reference TRBV7-9 and TRBJ1-1 gives the whole variable domain DTGVSQNPRHKITKRGQNVTFRCDPISEHNRLYWYRQTLGQGPEFLTYFQNEAQLEKSRLLSDRFSAERPKGSFSTLEIQRTEQGDSAMYLCASSSTGPEAFFGQGTRLTVV.

V gene TRBV6-6 combines with J gene TRBJ1-4; tentative D call: TRBD1 (5 bases). Germline V gene sequence: CDR1 MNHNY, CDR2 SVGAGI (reference sequence). This CDR3 has 14 amino acids. V lost 8 bases to trimming and J lost 4 bases, with 14 bases between them. This CDR3 reads CASWGEEFNEKLFF. Written as DNA, the CDR3 is TGTGCCAGCTGGGGGGAGGAGTTTAATGAAAAACTGTTTTTT.